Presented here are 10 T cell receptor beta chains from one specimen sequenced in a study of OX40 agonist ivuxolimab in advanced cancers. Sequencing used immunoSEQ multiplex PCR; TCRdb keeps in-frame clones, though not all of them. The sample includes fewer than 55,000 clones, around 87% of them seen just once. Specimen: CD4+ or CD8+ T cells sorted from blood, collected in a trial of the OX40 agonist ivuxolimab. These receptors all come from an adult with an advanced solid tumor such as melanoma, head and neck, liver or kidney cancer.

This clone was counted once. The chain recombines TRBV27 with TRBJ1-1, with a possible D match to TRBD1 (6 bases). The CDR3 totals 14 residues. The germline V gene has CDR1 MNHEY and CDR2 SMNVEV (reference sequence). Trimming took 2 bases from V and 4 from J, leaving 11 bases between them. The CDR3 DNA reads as TGTGCCAGCAGTTTACGGGGGGCGCCCACTGAAGCTTTCTTT. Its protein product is CASSLRGAPTEAFF.

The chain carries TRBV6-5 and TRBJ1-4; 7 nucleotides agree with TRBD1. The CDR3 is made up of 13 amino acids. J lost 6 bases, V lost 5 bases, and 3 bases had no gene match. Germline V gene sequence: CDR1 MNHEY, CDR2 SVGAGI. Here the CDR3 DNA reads TGTGCCAGCAGTAGGGGGCGTGATGAAAAACTGTTTTTT. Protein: CASSRGRDEKLFF.

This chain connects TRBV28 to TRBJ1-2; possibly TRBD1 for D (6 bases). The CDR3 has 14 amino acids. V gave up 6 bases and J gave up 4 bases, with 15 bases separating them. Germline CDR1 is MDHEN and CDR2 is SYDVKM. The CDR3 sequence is CASSVTGSVYGYTF. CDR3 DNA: TGTGCCAGCAGCGTAACAGGGTCTGTCTATGGCTACACCTTC.

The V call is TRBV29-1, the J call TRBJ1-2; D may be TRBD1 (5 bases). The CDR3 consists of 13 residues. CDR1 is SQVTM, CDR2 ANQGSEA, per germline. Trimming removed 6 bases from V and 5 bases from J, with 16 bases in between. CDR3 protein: CSVARGPEYGYTF. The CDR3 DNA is TGCAGCGTCGCGAGGGGCCCAGAATATGGCTACACCTTC.

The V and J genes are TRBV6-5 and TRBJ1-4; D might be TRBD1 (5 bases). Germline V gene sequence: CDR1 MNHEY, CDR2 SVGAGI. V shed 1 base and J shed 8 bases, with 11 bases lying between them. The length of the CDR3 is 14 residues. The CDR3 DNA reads TGTGCCAGCAGTTACTTCAGGGAGTCGGAAAAACTGTTTTTT. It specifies CASSYFRESEKLFF.

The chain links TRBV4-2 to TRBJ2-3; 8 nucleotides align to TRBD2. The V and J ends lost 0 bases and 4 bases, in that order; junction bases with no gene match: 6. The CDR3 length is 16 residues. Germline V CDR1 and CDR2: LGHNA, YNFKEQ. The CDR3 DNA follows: TGTGCCAGCAGCCAAGAGGGCCGGGGGGGCGCAGATACGCAGTATTTT. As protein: CASSQEGRGGADTQYF.

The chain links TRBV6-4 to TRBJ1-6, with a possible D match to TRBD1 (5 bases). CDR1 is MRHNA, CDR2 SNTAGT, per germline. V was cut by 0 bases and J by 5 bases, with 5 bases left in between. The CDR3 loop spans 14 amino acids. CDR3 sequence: CASSDSTDNSPLHF. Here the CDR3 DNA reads TGTGCCAGCAGTGACTCGACAGATAATTCACCCCTCCACTTT.

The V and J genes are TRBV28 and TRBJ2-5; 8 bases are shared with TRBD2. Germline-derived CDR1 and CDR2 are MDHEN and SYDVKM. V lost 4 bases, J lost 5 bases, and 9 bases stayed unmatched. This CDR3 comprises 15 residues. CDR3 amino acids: CASSSRGGGLETQYF. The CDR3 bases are TGTGCCAGCAGTTCTCGGGGGGGCGGGTTGGAGACCCAGTACTTC. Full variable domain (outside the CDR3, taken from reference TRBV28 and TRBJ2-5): DVKVTQSSRYLVKRTGEKVFLECVQDMDHENMFWYRQDPGLGLRLIYFSYDVKMKEKGDIPEGYSVSREKKERFSLILESASTNQTSMYLCASSSRGGGLETQYFGPGTRLLVL.

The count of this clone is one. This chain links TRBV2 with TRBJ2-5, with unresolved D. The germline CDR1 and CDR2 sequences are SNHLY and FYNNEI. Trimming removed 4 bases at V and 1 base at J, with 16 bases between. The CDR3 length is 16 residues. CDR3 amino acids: CASSAVRKAAQETQYF. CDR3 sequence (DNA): TGTGCCAGCAGTGCGGTACGGAAGGCAGCCCAAGAGACCCAGTACTTC.

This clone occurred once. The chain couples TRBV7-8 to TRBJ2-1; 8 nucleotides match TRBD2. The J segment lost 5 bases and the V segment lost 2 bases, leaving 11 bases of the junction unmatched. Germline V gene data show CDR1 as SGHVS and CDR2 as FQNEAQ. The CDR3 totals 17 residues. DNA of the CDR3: TGTGCCAGCAGCTTAATGGGTTTGACTAGCGCTAACAATGAGCAGTTCTTC. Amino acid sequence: CASSLMGLTSANNEQFF. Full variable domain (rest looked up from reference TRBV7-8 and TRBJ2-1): GAGVSQSPRYKVAKRGQDVALRCDPISGHVSLFWYQQALGQGPEFLTYFQNEAQLDKSGLPSDRFFAERPEGSVSTLKIQRTQQEDSAVYLCASSLMGLTSANNEQFFGPGTRLTVL.